A single sample is the source of the 30 T cell receptor beta chains below, sequenced in a study of control samples from healthy donors and cancer patients. Only in-frame clones appear in the TCRdb table, and some are missing; sequencing was by immunoSEQ multiplex PCR. Of approximately 180,000 clones listed, 75% to 95% are singletons. Sequencing was performed on blood. Receptor source: a woman aged 40-49 years in good health.

The chain is built from TRBV29-1 and TRBJ2-7, with unresolved D. CDR1 SQVTM and CDR2 ANQGSEA come from the germline V gene. V shed 1 base and J shed 3 bases, with 4 bases lying between them. The CDR3 is made up of 11 amino acids. CDR3 sequence (DNA): TGCAGCGTTGAAGCAGACTACGAGCAGTACTTC. Translated: CSVEADYEQYF.

The V gene is TRBV5-1, the J gene TRBJ2-2; D perhaps matches TRBD2 (6 bases). The CDR3 covers 16 residues. Trimming took 4 bases from V and 1 from J, leaving 14 bases between them. The germline CDR1 and CDR2 sequences are SGHRS and YFSETQ. The CDR3 spells CASSPGGTLNTGELFF. Written as DNA, the CDR3 is TGCGCCAGCAGCCCCGGAGGGACTTTGAACACCGGGGAGCTGTTTTTT.

The rearrangement joins TRBV29-1 to TRBJ2-7; 8 positions agree with TRBD1. Trimming removed 5 bases from V and 7 bases from J; junction bases left unmatched: 13. Germline V CDR1 and CDR2: SQVTM, ANQGSEA. This CDR3 spans 14 amino acids. The chain's CDR3 is CSVRETGGLEEQYF. In nucleotides, the CDR3 is TGCAGCGTTAGAGAAACAGGGGGGTTGGAAGAGCAGTACTTC.

The genes are TRBV29-1 and TRBJ1-1; tentative D call: TRBD1 (6 bases). Germline lookup yields CDR1 SQVTM and CDR2 ANQGSEA. CDR3 length: 12 amino acids. The V end was cut by 7 bases, the J end by 1 base, with 10 bases between. CDR3 loop: CSAGQWNTEAFF. The CDR3 coding sequence is TGCAGCGCCGGACAGTGGAACACTGAAGCTTTCTTT.

The J gene is TRBJ2-7, the V gene TRBV12-3 or TRBV12-4; 10 bases match TRBD1. This CDR3 is built from 13 residues. With V trimmed by 5 bases and J by 6 bases, 4 bases remained unmatched. The CDR3 is CASSLGQGGEQYF. The CDR3 DNA is TGTGCCAGCAGTCTAGGACAGGGGGGCGAGCAGTACTTC.

This clone appeared a single time. V is TRBV6-5 and J is TRBJ1-2; D is possibly TRBD1 (6 bases). This CDR3 contains 14 residues. Trimming took 8 bases from V and 7 from J, leaving 20 bases between them. CDR1 is MNHEY and CDR2 is SVGAGI in the germline V gene. CDR3 region: CASFRSGGGAGYTF. CDR3 DNA: TGTGCCAGCTTCCGCAGCGGGGGCGGTGCTGGCTACACCTTC.

The genes are TRBV7-8 and TRBJ2-7, with D unclear. Deletions cut 2 bases from V and 1 base from J, with 9 bases between. The CDR3 loop spans 14 amino acids. The germline V gene encodes CDR1 SGHVS and CDR2 FQNEAQ. The CDR3 sequence: CASSLLTHSYEQYF. CDR3 DNA: TGTGCCAGCAGCTTATTAACGCATTCCTACGAGCAGTACTTC.

This clone was seen only once. This chain joins TRBV18 and TRBJ1-1, with D uncertain. The length of the CDR3 is 14 residues. Germline loops: CDR1 KGHSH, CDR2 LQKENI. V lost 1 base and J 1 base, leaving 7 bases between the germline ends. CDR3 DNA: TGTGCCAGCTCACCACAGAGGGCGAACACTGAAGCTTTCTTT. Its translation is CASSPQRANTEAFF.

The chain is built from TRBV29-1 and TRBJ2-7, with no clear D. Trimming removed 4 bases at V and 1 base at J, with 8 bases between. CDR3 length: 12 residues. The germline V gene has CDR1 SQVTM and CDR2 ANQGSEA. The CDR3 reads CSVVGTSYEQYF. The CDR3 DNA reads as TGCAGCGTTGTGGGCACTTCCTACGAGCAGTACTTC.

V usage is TRBV3-1 (or the pseudogene TRBV3-2) and J usage is TRBJ2-3; D not resolved. V gave up 4 bases and J gave up 0 bases, with 8 bases separating them. There are 14 residues in the CDR3. The V gene's germline CDR1 is LGHDT and CDR2 YNNKEL (reference sequence). CDR3 nucleotides: TGTGCCAGCAGCCTTACGAGGAGCACAGATACGCAGTATTTT. Translation: CASSLTRSTDTQYF.

This chain links TRBV6-5 with TRBJ1-2; D remains unclear. V dropped 6 bases and J dropped 5 bases, with 13 bases sitting between them. This CDR3 region has 13 residues. Germline lookup yields CDR1 MNHEY and CDR2 SVGAGI. DNA for the CDR3: TGTGCCAGCAGCTCCGGGAGAAGATATGGCTACACCTTC. It encodes CASSSGRRYGYTF.

This clone appeared once. This rearrangement joins TRBV12-3 or TRBV12-4 to TRBJ1-5; D ambiguous. The V end lost 5 bases, the J end lost 5 bases, and 10 bases lay between the germline ends. This CDR3 spans 13 amino acids. CDR3 protein: CASSPRHDQPQHF. The DNA of the CDR3 is TGTGCCAGCAGTCCCCGACACGATCAGCCCCAGCATTTT.

The chain employs TRBV7-8 and TRBJ2-5, with 10 bases that match TRBD2. This CDR3 comprises 19 residues. Per germline, CDR1 SGHVS and CDR2 FQNEAQ. The junction had 18 bases not matched to a gene; V was cut back by 5 bases and J by 3 bases. DNA of the CDR3: TGTGCCAGCAGCCGCACATATGGGGCTAGCGGGGGCCAGGAAGAGACCCAGTACTTC. Amino acids: CASSRTYGASGGQEETQYF.

The rearrangement links TRBV4-1 to TRBJ1-2, with unresolved D. Trimming stripped 4 bases from V and 8 bases from J, with 14 bases between. From germline, CDR1 is MGHRA and CDR2 YSYEKL. This CDR3 region has 13 residues. The CDR3 DNA follows: TGCGCCAGCAGCCCCGGTTGGGCTGGAGGCTACACCTTC. Translated, it gives CASSPGWAGGYTF.

The V call is TRBV19, the J call TRBJ2-3, with D possibly TRBD1 on 5 matching bases. V lost 10 bases to trimming and J lost 6 bases, with 23 bases between them. This CDR3 region has 15 residues. Germline lookup yields CDR1 LNHDA and CDR2 SQIVND (reference sequence). The CDR3 coding sequence is TGTGCCATCCTCCGCGGCAGGGAAGTTTCGGATACGCAGTATTTT. Protein product: CAILRGREVSDTQYF.

J is TRBJ1-1 and V is TRBV5-1, with 7 bases that match TRBD1. Trimming at V came to 4 bases and at J to 3 bases, leaving 6 bases not matched to a gene. The CDR3 sequence is 14 residues long. CDR1 is SGHRS, CDR2 YFSETQ, per germline. The CDR3 DNA reads TGCGCCAGCAGCCGGGGACAGAGGTACACTGAAGCTTTCTTT. The encoded protein is CASSRGQRYTEAFF.

The gene calls are TRBV11-2 and TRBJ1-2; D is unclear. Trimming removed 5 bases from V and 1 base from J, with 8 bases in between. Per germline, CDR1 SGHAT and CDR2 FQNNGV. This CDR3 contains 13 residues. The CDR3 sequence is CASSKSYNYGYTF. In DNA, the CDR3 is TGTGCCAGCAGCAAGAGCTATAACTATGGCTACACCTTC.

The V and J genes are TRBV4-1 and TRBJ2-2; no clear D. Germline CDR1 is MGHRA and CDR2 is YSYEKL. V shed 3 bases and J shed 3 bases, with 8 bases lying between them. CDR3 size: 14 residues. CDR3 amino acids: CASSHPGHTGELFF. The CDR3 nucleotides read TGCGCCAGCAGCCACCCAGGTCACACCGGGGAGCTGTTTTTT.

V usage is TRBV14 and J usage is TRBJ1-4; D is unresolved. CDR3 length equals 15 residues. V lost 1 base to trimming and J lost 5 bases, with 11 bases between them. Looked up from germline, CDR1 is SGHDN and CDR2 is FVKESK. Written as DNA, the CDR3 is TGTGCCAGCAGCCAAGGCGGAGCATGGAATGAAAAACTGTTTTTT. It codes for CASSQGGAWNEKLFF.

J is TRBJ1-3 and V is TRBV3-1 (or the pseudogene TRBV3-2); possibly TRBD1 for D (5 bases). V was clipped by 1 base and J by 5 bases, with 18 bases between them. Germline V lookup: CDR1 LGHDT, CDR2 YNNKEL (reference sequence). The CDR3 contains 17 residues. The CDR3 loop is CASSQVGAAQRRNTIYF. DNA of the CDR3: TGTGCCAGCAGCCAAGTTGGGGCAGCGCAGAGGAGAAACACCATATATTTT.

This clone was picked up one time. J is TRBJ2-5 and V is TRBV18, with D perhaps TRBD1 (6 bases). Germline lookup yields CDR1 KGHSH and CDR2 LQKENI. Between the trimmed V and J ends, which lost 0 bases and 9 bases, there was a span of 14 bases. The CDR3 has 14 residues. CDR3 DNA: TGTGCCAGCTCACCACCTACCCGCCCAGGGGCCCAGTACTTC. Translating it yields CASSPPTRPGAQYF. The whole variable domain, filled in from reference TRBV18 and TRBJ2-5, reads NAGVMQNPRHLVRRRGQEARLRCSPMKGHSHVYWYRQLPEEGLKFMVYLQKENIIDESGMPKERFSAEFPKEGPSILRIQQVVRGDSAAYFCASSPPTRPGAQYFGPGTRLLVL.

This clone was observed once. V is TRBV6-5 and J is TRBJ2-7, with D tentatively TRBD1 (5 bases). Trimming shortened V by 6 bases and J by 5 bases, and 14 bases separated the two germline ends. CDR1 and CDR2 (germline): MNHEY, SVGAGI. The CDR3 consists of 13 residues. CDR3 region: CASSFDSFDEQYF. The DNA of the CDR3 is TGTGCCAGCAGCTTCGACAGCTTCGACGAGCAGTACTTC.

This clone showed up just once. V is TRBV2 and J is TRBJ1-2, with D perhaps TRBD1 (5 bases). Trimming shortened V by 3 bases and J by 7 bases, and 6 bases separated the two germline ends. Germline V gene data show CDR1 as SNHLY and CDR2 as FYNNEI. The CDR3 totals 11 residues. The CDR3 bases are TGTGCCAGCAGTGATACAGGTGGCTACACCTTC. Protein sequence: CASSDTGGYTF.

The J gene is TRBJ2-3, the V gene TRBV29-1; D not certain. CDR1 SQVTM and CDR2 ANQGSEA come from the germline V gene. The length of the CDR3 is 14 residues. The V end was cut by 1 base, the J end by 2 bases, with 10 bases between. CDR3 coding DNA: TGCAGCGTTGAAGTGTGGGAAAACACAGATACGCAGTATTTT. Its translation is CSVEVWENTDTQYF.

The chain combines TRBV7-6 with TRBJ2-2; D unresolved. The ends were cut back, 1 base at V and 2 bases at J, with 8 bases in the middle. The germline CDR1 and CDR2 sequences are SGHVS and FNYEAQ. This CDR3 contains 15 residues. The CDR3 DNA reads as TGTGCCAGCAGCTTAGGGCTGGGTAACACCGGGGAGCTGTTTTTT. Amino acid sequence: CASSLGLGNTGELFF.

Details on this clone: Other DNA sequences from this sample encode an identical CDR3 as well. V and J are TRBV3-1 (or the pseudogene TRBV3-2) and TRBJ1-5; D not resolved. The CDR3 has 13 amino acids. V dropped 0 bases and J dropped 2 bases, with 2 bases sitting between them. Per germline, CDR1 LGHDT and CDR2 YNNKEL (reference sequence). The CDR3 nucleotides read TGTGCCAGCAGCCAAGAGGGCAATCAGCCCCAGCATTTT. Translation: CASSQEGNQPQHF.

The rearrangement links TRBV2 to TRBJ2-7, with D unclear. The CDR3 loop spans 14 amino acids. Germline V CDR1 and CDR2: SNHLY, FYNNEI. Between the trimmed V and J ends, which lost 4 bases and 1 base, there was a span of 11 bases. The CDR3 nucleotides read TGTGCCAGCAGTGTTCTCCAGATATCCTACGAGCAGTACTTC. Translating gives CASSVLQISYEQYF.

This chain joins TRBV9 and TRBJ1-1, with a possible D match to TRBD1 (5 bases). The length of the CDR3 is 15 residues. The ends were cut back, 4 bases at V and 0 bases at J, with 13 bases in the middle. Germline V gives CDR1 SGDLS, CDR2 YYNGEE. Written as DNA, the CDR3 is TGTGCCAGCAGCCCAGCAGGGATCATGAACACTGAAGCTTTCTTT. Protein sequence: CASSPAGIMNTEAFF.

To note about this clone: Other DNA sequences within the sample encode an identical CDR3. This sequence joins TRBV5-1 and TRBJ2-5; D is unresolved. The germline V gene encodes CDR1 SGHRS and CDR2 YFSETQ. Deletions cut 1 base from V and 3 bases from J, with 7 bases between. The CDR3 runs to 13 residues. The CDR3 sequence: CASSLMGKETQYF. In DNA, the CDR3 is TGCGCCAGCAGCTTGATGGGAAAAGAGACCCAGTACTTC.

The CDR3 DNA follows: TGTGCCAGCAGTCCAGGGGGCTTTGGCAATCAGCCCCAGCATTTT. Amino acids: CASSPGGFGNQPQHF. The V gene is TRBV6-5, the J gene TRBJ1-5; TRBD1 matches 8 bases. Germline trimming cut 5 bases from V and 2 bases from J; bases unmatched to any gene: 5. The CDR3 is 15 residues long. The germline gives CDR1 MNHEY, CDR2 SVGAGI.